These T cell receptor beta chains were read from a single sample in a study of beta chain features in type 1 diabetes. Profiled with immunoSEQ multiplex PCR; TCRdb holds only in-frame clones, not every one. The table lists fewer than 350,000 clones, 7.5% to 9.5% of them singletons. The specimen was central memory CD4+ T cells from blood. Receptors were obtained from a woman aged 18-35 years in good health. Both conserved end residues are part of each CDR3. D genes are given only for firm matches. Clone sizes are given selectively: once, few, many, or a class where the clone is expanded.

d_call	v_call	j_call	clone_size	cdr3_aa	cdr3_nt
TRBD2	TRBV5-1	TRBJ2-5	NA	CASSSLSGSGETQYF	TGCGCCAGCAGCTCGTTAAGCGGGAGTGGAGAGACCCAGTACTTC
NA	TRBV6-1	TRBJ1-1	few	CASSEPPAHTEAFF	TGTGCCAGCAGTGAACCTCCGGCACACACTGAAGCTTTCTTT
TRBD1	TRBV28	TRBJ2-6	NA	CASSKRQGTGSGANVLTF	TGTGCCAGCAGTAAGCGACAGGGTACAGGCTCTGGGGCCAACGTCCTGACTTTC
NA	TRBV4-2	TRBJ1-2	many	CASSRRDGTIGYTF	TGTGCCAGCAGCCGGCGGGACGGAACTATTGGCTACACCTTC
TRBD2	TRBV7-9	TRBJ2-2	many	CASTYSGRETGELFF	TGTGCCAGCACCTATAGCGGGAGGGAAACCGGGGAGCTGTTTTTT
NA	TRBV15	TRBJ2-4	NA	CATSREAPGLGNIQYF	TGTGCCACCAGCAGAGAGGCCCCGGGACTGGGTAACATTCAGTACTTC
NA	TRBV29-1	TRBJ1-1	few	CSVDPRKQVAFF	TGCAGCGTTGATCCCCGCAAGCAGGTAGCTTTCTTT
TRBD1	TRBV10-3	TRBJ1-2	NA	CASSIDRGGYGYTF	TGTGCCAGCAGCATCGACAGGGGCGGCTATGGCTACACCTTC
TRBD2	TRBV19	TRBJ2-1	NA	CASSGGGLNEQFF	TGTGCCAGTAGTGGGGGGGGACTCAATGAGCAGTTCTTC
NA	TRBV27	TRBJ1-1	NA	CASSFRAGTEAFF	TGTGCCAGCAGTTTTCGGGCTGGCACTGAAGCTTTCTTT
NA	TRBV5-1	TRBJ2-7	few	CASSLQWRAGNEQYF	TGCGCCAGCAGCTTACAGTGGCGGGCGGGTAACGAGCAGTACTTC
TRBD1	TRBV10-3	TRBJ2-7	NA	CAINEGTVPPYEQYF	TGTGCCATCAATGAAGGGACAGTGCCCCCCTACGAGCAGTACTTC
TRBD1	TRBV29-1	TRBJ1-6	few	CSARDSDHSPLHF	TGCAGCGCCCGGGACAGCGACCATTCACCCCTCCACTTT
NA	TRBV27	TRBJ1-1	NA	CASSLKGNTEAFF	TGTGCCAGCAGTTTAAAAGGGAACACTGAAGCTTTCTTT
NA	TRBV4-1	TRBJ2-3	NA	CASSQDPQKDTQYF	TGCGCCAGCAGCCAGGACCCCCAAAAGGATACGCAGTATTTT
TRBD2	TRBV7-8	TRBJ2-5	few	CASNGERGRTQYF	TGTGCCAGCAACGGGGAGCGGGGTAGGACCCAGTACTTC
NA	TRBV14	TRBJ1-2	few	CASSQLQGPYGYTF	TGTGCCAGCAGCCAGTTACAGGGACCCTATGGCTACACCTTC
NA	TRBV5-1	TRBJ2-7	few	CASSLRDQGSYEQYF	TGCGCCAGCAGCTTACGGGACCAGGGATCCTACGAGCAGTACTTC
NA	TRBV7-2	TRBJ1-5	few	CASSPHYSNQPQHF	TGTGCCAGCAGCCCTCATTATAGCAATCAGCCCCAGCATTTT
TRBD1	TRBV2	TRBJ2-5	few	CGQGRETQYF	TGTGGACAGGGGAGGGAGACCCAGTACTTC
NA	TRBV5-6	TRBJ2-7	NA	CASSPGLSRLDEQYF	TGTGCCAGCAGCCCGGGACTCTCCCGGTTGGATGAGCAGTACTTC
TRBD2	TRBV25-1	TRBJ2-7	NA	CASSGLAGEDSTWEQYF	TGTGCCAGCAGTGGACTAGCGGGAGAGGATTCTACGTGGGAGCAGTACTTC
NA	TRBV5-6	TRBJ2-4	many	CASSLIGINIQYF	TGTGCCAGCAGCTTGATAGGCATAAACATTCAGTACTTC
TRBD2	TRBV13	TRBJ2-6	many	CASSLGLAGISGANVLTF	TGTGCCAGCAGCCTCGGGCTAGCGGGCATCTCTGGGGCCAACGTCCTGACTTTC
NA	TRBV5-8	TRBJ2-5	NA	CASSRDSWGETQYF	TGCGCCAGCAGCCGGGATAGCTGGGGCGAGACCCAGTACTTC
NA	TRBV10-3	TRBJ1-5	few	CAISLDMDQPQHF	TGTGCCATCAGCCTGGACATGGATCAGCCCCAGCATTTT
NA	TRBV29-1	TRBJ1-2	few	CSVGGALYGYTF	TGCAGCGTTGGGGGGGCCCTCTATGGCTACACCTTC
NA	TRBV7-3	TRBJ2-1	NA	CASSLDSGAYNEQFF	TGTGCCAGCAGCTTAGACTCAGGGGCCTACAATGAGCAGTTCTTC
NA	TRBV27	TRBJ2-5	NA	CASSQRPDQETQYF	TGTGCCAGCAGTCAAAGACCAGACCAAGAGACCCAGTACTTC
NA	TRBV5-1	TRBJ2-6	NA	CASSLGAIVANVLTF	TGCGCCAGCAGCTTGGGAGCGATTGTGGCCAACGTCCTGACTTTC
TRBD1	TRBV28	TRBJ1-1	few	CASSTTTGGTEAFF	TGTGCCAGCAGTACAACTACAGGGGGCACTGAAGCTTTCTTT
NA	TRBV7-2	TRBJ1-1	many	CASSPVVQAGWAEAFF	TGTGCCAGCAGCCCGGTAGTGCAGGCGGGCTGGGCTGAAGCTTTCTTT
NA	TRBV2	TRBJ1-1	NA	CASSDQANTEAFF	TGTGCCAGCAGTGACCAGGCGAACACTGAAGCTTTCTTT
NA	TRBV5-8	TRBJ1-4	many	CASSFGRQTNEKLFF	TGTGCCAGCAGCTTCGGGAGACAGACAAATGAAAAACTGTTTTTT
NA	TRBV30	TRBJ2-1	NA	CAWSGSSYNEQFF	TGTGCCTGGAGTGGCAGCTCCTACAATGAGCAGTTCTTC
NA	TRBV7-2	TRBJ1-2	few	CASSLALQTNYGYTF	TGTGCCAGCAGCTTAGCGTTACAGACTAACTATGGCTACACCTTC